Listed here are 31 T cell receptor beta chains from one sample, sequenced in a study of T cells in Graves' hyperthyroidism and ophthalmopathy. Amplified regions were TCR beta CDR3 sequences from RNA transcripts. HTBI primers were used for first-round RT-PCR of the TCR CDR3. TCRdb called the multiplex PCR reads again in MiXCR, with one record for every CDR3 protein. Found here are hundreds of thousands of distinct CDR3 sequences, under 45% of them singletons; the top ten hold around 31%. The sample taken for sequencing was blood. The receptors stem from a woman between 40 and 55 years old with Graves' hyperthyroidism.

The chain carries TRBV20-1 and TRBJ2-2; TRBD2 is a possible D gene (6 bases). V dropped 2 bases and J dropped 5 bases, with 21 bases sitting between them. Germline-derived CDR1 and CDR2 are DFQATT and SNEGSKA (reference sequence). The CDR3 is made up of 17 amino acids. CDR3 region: CSARNRWRDEGTGELFF. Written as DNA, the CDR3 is TGCAGTGCTAGAAATAGGTGGCGGGACGAAGGGACCGGGGAGCTGTTTTTT.

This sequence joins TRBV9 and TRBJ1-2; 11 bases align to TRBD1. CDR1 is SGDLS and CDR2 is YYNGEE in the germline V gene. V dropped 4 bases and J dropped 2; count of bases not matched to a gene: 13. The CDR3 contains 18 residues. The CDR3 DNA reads TGTGCCAGCAGCTCTAAGCCGGGACAGGGGGTAATCAACTATGGCTACACCTTC. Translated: CASSSKPGQGVINYGYTF.

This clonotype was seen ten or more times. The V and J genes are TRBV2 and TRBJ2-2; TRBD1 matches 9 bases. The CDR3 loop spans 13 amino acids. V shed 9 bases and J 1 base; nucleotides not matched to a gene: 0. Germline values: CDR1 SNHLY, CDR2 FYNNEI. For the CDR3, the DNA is TGTGCCAGGGGACAGGGGAACACCGGGGAGCTGTTTTTT. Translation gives CARGQGNTGELFF. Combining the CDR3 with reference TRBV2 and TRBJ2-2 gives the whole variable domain EPEVTQTPSHQVTQMGQEVILRCVPISNHLYFYWYRQILGQKVEFLVSFYNNEISEKSEIFDDQFSVERPDGSNFTLKIRSTKLEDSAMYFCARGQGNTGELFFGEGSRLTVL.

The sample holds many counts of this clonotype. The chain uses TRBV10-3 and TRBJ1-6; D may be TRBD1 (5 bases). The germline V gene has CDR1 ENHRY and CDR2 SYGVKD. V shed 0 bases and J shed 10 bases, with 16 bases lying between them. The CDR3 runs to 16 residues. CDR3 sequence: CAISESTGVVGSPLHF. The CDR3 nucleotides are TGTGCCATCAGTGAGTCGACGGGGGTGGTAGGGTCACCCCTCCACTTT.

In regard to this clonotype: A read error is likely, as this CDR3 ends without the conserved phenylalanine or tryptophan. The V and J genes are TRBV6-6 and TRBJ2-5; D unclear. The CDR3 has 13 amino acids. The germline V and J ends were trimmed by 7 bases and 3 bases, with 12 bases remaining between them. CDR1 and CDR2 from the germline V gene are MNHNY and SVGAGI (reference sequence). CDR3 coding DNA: TGTGCCAGCAAGGACCGGCCCGAAGAGACCCAGTACTCC. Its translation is CASKDRPEETQYS.

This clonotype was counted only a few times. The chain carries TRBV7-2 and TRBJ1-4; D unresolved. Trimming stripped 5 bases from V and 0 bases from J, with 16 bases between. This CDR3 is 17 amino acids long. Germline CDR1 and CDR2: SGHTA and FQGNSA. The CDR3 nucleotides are TGTGCCAGCAGCGGGAAGCGGTCGGCGACAACTAATGAAAAACTGTTTTTT. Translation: CASSGKRSATTNEKLFF. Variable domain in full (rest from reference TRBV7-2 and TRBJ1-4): GAGVSQSPSNKVTEKGKDVELRCDPISGHTALYWYRQSLGQGLEFLIYFQGNSAPDKSGLPSDRFSAERTGGSVSTLTIQRTQQEDSAVYLCASSGKRSATTNEKLFFGSGTQLSVL.

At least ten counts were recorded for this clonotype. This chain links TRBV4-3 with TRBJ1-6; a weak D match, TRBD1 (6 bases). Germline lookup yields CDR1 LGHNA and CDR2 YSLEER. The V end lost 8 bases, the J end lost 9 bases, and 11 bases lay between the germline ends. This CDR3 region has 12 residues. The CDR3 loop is CASGQGSSPLHF. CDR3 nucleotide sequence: TGCGCCAGCGGGCAGGGGAGTTCACCCCTCCACTTT.

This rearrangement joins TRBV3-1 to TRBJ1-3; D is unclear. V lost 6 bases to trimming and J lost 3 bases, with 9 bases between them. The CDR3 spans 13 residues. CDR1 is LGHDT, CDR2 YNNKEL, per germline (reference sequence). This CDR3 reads CASRGLGGNTIYF. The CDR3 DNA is TGTGCCAGCAGAGGGCTCGGTGGAAACACCATATATTTT.

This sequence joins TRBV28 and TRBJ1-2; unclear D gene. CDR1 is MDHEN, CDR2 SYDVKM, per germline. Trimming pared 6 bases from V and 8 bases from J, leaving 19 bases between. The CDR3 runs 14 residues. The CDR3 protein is CASRLPSALGGYTF. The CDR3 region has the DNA TGTGCCAGCAGGTTACCCTCAGCCTTGGGGGGCTACACCTTC.

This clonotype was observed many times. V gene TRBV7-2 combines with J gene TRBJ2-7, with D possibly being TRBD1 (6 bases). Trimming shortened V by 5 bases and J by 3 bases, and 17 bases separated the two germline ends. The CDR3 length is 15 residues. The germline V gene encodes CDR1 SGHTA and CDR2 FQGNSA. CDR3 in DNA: TGTGCCAGCAGCCCCACCTTGACAGGCAGCTACGAGCAGTACTTC. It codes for CASSPTLTGSYEQYF.

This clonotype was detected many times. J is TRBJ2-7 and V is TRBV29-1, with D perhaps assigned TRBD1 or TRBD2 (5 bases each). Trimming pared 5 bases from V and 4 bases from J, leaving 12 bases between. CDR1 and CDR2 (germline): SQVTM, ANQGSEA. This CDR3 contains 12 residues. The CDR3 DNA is TGCAGCGTTCGGGACGGCCGATACGAGCAGTACTTC. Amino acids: CSVRDGRYEQYF.

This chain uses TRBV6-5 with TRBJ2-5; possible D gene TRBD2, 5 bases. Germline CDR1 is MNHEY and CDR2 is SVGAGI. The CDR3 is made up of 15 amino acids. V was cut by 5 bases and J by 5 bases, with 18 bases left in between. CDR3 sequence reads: CASSERGRSVETQYF. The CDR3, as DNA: TGTGCCAGCAGTGAACGGGGAAGGTCTGTGGAGACCCAGTACTTC.

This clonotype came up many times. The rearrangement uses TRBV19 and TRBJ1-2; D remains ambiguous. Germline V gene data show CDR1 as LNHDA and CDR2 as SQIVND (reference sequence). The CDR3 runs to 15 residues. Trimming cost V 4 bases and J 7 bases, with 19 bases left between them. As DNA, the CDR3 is TGTGCCAGTAGTACTCTCCCGGGCCAGTCGAGTGGCTACACCTTC. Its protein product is CASSTLPGQSSGYTF.

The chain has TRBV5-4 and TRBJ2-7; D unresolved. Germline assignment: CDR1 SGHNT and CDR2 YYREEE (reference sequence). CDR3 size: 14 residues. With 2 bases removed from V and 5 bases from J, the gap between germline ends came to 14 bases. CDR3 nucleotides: TGTGCCAGCAGCTTCATTAAGGGTAGCAACGAGCAGTACTTC. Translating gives CASSFIKGSNEQYF.

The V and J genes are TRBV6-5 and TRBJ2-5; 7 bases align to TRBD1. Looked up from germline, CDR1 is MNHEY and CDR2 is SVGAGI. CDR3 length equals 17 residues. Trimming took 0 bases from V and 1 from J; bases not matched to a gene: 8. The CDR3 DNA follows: TGTGCCAGCAGTTACTCCCCTGGGACAGCCGCCCAAGAGACCCAGTACTTC. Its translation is CASSYSPGTAAQETQYF.

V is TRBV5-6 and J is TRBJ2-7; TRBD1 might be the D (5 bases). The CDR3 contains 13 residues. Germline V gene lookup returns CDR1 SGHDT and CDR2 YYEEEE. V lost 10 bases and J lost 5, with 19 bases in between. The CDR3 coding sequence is TGTGCCGCGACTCAGGGTCCGGGTAACGAGCAGTACTTC. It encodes CAATQGPGNEQYF.

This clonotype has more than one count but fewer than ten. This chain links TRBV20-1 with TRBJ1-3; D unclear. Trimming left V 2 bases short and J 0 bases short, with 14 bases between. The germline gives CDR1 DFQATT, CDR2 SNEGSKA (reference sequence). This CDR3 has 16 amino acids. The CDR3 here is CSARPKPGNSGNTIYF. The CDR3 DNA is TGCAGTGCTAGACCTAAACCGGGAAACTCTGGAAACACCATATATTTT.

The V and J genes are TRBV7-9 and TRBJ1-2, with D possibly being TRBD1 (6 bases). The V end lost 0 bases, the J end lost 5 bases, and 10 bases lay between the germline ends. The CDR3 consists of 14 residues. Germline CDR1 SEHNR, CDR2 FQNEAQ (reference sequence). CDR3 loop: CASSLAETGYGYTF. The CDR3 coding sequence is TGTGCCAGCAGCTTAGCGGAGACAGGATATGGCTACACCTTC.

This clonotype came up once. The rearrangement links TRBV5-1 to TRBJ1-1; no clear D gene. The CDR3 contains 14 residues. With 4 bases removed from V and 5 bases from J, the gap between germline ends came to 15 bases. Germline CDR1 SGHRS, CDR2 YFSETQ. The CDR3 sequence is CASSRSGMDTEAFF. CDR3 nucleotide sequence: TGCGCCAGCAGCCGTAGCGGGATGGATACTGAAGCTTTCTTT. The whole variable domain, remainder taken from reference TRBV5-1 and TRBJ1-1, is KAGVTQTPRYLIKTRGQQVTLSCSPISGHRSVSWYQQTPGQGLQFLFEYFSETQRNKGNFPGRFSGRQFSNSRSEMNVSTLELGDSALYLCASSRSGMDTEAFFGQGTRLTVV.

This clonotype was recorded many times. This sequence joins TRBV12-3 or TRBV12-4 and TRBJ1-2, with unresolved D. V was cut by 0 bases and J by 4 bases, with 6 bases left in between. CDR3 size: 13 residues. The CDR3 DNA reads TGTGCCAGCAGTTTAGCGTGGGTCTATGGCTACACCTTC. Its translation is CASSLAWVYGYTF.

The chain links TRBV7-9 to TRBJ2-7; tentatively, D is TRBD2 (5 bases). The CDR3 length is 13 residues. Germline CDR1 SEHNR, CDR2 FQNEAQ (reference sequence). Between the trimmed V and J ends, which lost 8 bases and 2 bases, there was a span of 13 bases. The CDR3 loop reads CASSEEFAYEQYF. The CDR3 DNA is TGTGCCAGCTCGGAGGAATTTGCCTACGAGCAGTACTTC.

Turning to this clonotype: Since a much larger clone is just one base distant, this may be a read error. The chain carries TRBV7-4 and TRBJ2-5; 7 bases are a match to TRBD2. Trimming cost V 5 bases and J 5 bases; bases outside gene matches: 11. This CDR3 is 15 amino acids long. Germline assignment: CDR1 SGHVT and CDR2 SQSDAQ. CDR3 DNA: TGTGCCAGCAGCGTAGGTGGCGGGAGAGGGGAGACCCAGTACTTC. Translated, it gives CASSVGGGRGETQYF.

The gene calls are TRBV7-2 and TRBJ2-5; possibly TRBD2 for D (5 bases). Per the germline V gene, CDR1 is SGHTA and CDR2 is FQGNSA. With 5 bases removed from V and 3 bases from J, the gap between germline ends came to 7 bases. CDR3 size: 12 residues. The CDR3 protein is CASSRGKETQYF. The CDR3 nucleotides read TGTGCCAGCAGCCGAGGGAAAGAGACCCAGTACTTC.

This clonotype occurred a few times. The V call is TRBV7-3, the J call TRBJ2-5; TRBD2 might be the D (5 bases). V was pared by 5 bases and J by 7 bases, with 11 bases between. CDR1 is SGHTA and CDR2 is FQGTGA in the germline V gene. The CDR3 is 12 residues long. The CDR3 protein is CASSPARGTQYF. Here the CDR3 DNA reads TGTGCCAGCAGCCCGGCCCGGGGGACCCAGTACTTC.

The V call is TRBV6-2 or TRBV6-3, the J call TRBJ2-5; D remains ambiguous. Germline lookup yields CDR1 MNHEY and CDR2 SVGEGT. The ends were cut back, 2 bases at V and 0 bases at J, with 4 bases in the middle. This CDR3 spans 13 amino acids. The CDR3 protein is CASSYPYQETQYF. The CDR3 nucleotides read TGTGCCAGCAGTTACCCGTACCAAGAGACCCAGTACTTC.

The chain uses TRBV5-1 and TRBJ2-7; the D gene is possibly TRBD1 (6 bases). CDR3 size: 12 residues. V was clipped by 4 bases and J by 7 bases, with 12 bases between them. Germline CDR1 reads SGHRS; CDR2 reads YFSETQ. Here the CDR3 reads CASSVSQGEQYF. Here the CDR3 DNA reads TGCGCCAGCAGCGTTTCCCAGGGGGAGCAGTACTTC.

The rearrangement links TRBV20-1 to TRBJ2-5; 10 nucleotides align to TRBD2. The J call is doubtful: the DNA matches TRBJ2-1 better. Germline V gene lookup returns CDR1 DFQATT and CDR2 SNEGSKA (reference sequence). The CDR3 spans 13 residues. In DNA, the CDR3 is TGCAGTGCTGAAACTAGCGGGGTCTGGGAGCAGTTCTTC. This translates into CSAETSGVWEQFF.

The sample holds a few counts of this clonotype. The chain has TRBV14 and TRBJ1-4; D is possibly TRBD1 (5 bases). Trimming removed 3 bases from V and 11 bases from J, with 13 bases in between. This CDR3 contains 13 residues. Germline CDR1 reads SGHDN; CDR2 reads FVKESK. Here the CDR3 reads CASSHDSYSKLFF. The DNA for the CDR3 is TGTGCCAGCAGCCACGACAGTTACAGCAAACTGTTTTTT.

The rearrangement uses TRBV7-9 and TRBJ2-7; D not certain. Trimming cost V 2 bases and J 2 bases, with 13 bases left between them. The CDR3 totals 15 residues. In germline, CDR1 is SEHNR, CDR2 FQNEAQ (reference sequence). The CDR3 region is CASSLLGTRTYEQYF. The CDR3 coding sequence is TGTGCCAGCAGCTTACTGGGCACGCGGACCTACGAGCAGTACTTC.

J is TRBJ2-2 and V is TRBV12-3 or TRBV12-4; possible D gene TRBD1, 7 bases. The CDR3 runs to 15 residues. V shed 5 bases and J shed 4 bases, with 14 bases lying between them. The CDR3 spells CASSEYRGGTGELFF. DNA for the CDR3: TGTGCCAGCAGTGAGTACAGGGGAGGCACCGGGGAGCTGTTTTTT.

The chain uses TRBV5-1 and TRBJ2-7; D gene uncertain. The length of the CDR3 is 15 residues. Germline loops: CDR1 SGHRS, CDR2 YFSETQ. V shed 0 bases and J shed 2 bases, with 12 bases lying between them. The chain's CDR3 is CASSLAARAPYEQYF. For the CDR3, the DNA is TGCGCCAGCAGCTTGGCGGCTAGAGCCCCCTACGAGCAGTACTTC.